This TCR beta chain was profiled in a study of blood T cell repertoires in COVID-19 (dated by TCRdb to 2018 to 2021). In the study overall: Samples covering the acute and convalescent phases of COVID-19 were provided by collaborators in the United States, Italy and Spain. The dataset comprised deeply sampled blood TCRbeta repertoires from subjects exposed to, actively infected with, or recovered from COVID-19. The material from the prospective study consisted of cDNA or gDNA derived from T cells, B-cell-depleted T cells, or PBMCs. The samples were drawn from the first 160 participants of the ongoing ImmuneRACE study and from some 1,300 subjects provided by 6 global collaborators. A de-identified subject ID, COVID-19 status, age in years and sex were almost always included in the sample metadata. Where available, HLA class I and class II types were obtained from metadata supplied by the sample provider rather than from assay-based typing. The repertoires were made available in a free public database intended to serve as a resource for research on the immune response to SARS-CoV-2.

Measured from the cysteine to the phenylalanine, the CDR3 is 18 residues long. Only the CDR3 DNA stays, 54 bases, in frame from base 1. V loses 4 bases of germline sequence and J loses 5 bases, and the interval between the two ends is 27 bases. As encoded in the germline V gene, CDR1 is SGHRS while CDR2 is YFSETQ. This clone was detected once. Its target antigen remains unknown. Within one base of it there is no much larger clone, and no base qualities were kept. The immunoSEQ Assay, a bias-controlled multiplex PCR, was used to amplify TCRbeta CDR3 regions from genomic DNA. Turning to the authors' computational methods: Within the assay, amplification of reference gene primers was used to estimate how many nucleated cells each sample contained. To quantify the absolute abundance of each unique TCRbeta CDR3 rearrangement, sequence reads were collapsed and filtered. For each sample, productive Simpson clonality was calculated as the square root of Simpson's diversity index across productive rearrangements. TCRdb retrieved this table from immuneACCESS and kept in-frame rearrangements only. Not all clones are present; in checked studies, unresolved V genes account for under half, and no reason is known for the remainder. That table furnishes V, J and clone size, whereas the DNA furnished D and trimming. Within this sample are about 41,000 clones, with 87% of them counted one time only. 3.5% to 4.5% of the sample rests with the top ten.

Results and caveats for the whole study, not just this receptor: The amount of clinical and demographic metadata varied by source and participant and was provided uncurated.

Collaborating institutions collected whole blood in K2EDTA tubes following their own protocols. For TCRbeta analysis, collaborators shipped samples in one of three forms: frozen whole blood, isolated PBMCs, or DNA extracted from either of those sample types. Recombination linked TRBV5-1 to TRBJ1-1, and perhaps TRBD1 as D gene, on 6 matching bases. The sample was peripheral blood. The origin of this receptor is a man aged 60-69 years with acute or convalescent COVID-19. The CDR3: CASSTNGGGGGMETEAFF. The nucleotides read TGCGCCAGCAGCACGAACGGTGGGGGAGGGGGTATGGAGACTGAAGCTTTCTTT.